A selection of T cell receptor beta chains follows, all from one sample in a study of blood T cell repertoires in COVID-19. Assay: immunoSEQ multiplex PCR; the TCRdb copy retains only in-frame clones and omits some. The repertoire holds some 130,000 clones, with over 80% as singletons. Sequences were obtained from peripheral blood. The receptors come from a man aged 45-65 years with active COVID-19. CDR3s include the opening cysteine and the closing phenylalanine or tryptophan. Fields, in order: CDR3 DNA, CDR3 protein, clone size, J gene, D gene, V gene. The D gene is left open where the match is weak. Expanded clones get a size class; other rows say once, few or many, or leave the size out.

cdr3_nt: TGTGCCACCAGCAGAGATCGGTTGTCCGGAAACACCATATATTTT
cdr3_aa: CATSRDRLSGNTIYF
clone_size: .
j_call: TRBJ1-3
d_call: .
v_call: TRBV15

cdr3_nt: TGTGCCAGCGGCGGGGGTTCAAATGAGCAGTTCTTC
cdr3_aa: CASGGGSNEQFF
clone_size: .
j_call: TRBJ2-1
d_call: TRBD2
v_call: TRBV6-5

cdr3_nt: TGTGCCAGCAGCCACCCTACCGCGGGGACTGAAGCTTTCTTT
cdr3_aa: CASSHPTAGTEAFF
clone_size: once
j_call: TRBJ1-1
d_call: .
v_call: TRBV7-9

cdr3_nt: TGTGCCAGCAGCCGGGCCGGGACTAGCCACAATGAGCAGTTCTTC
cdr3_aa: CASSRAGTSHNEQFF
clone_size: .
j_call: TRBJ2-1
d_call: TRBD2
v_call: TRBV7-6

cdr3_nt: TGTGCCAGCAGCCCTACCCTTTTAGCCGGGGAGCTGTTTTTT
cdr3_aa: CASSPTLLAGELFF
clone_size: .
j_call: TRBJ2-2
d_call: .
v_call: TRBV5-6

cdr3_nt: TGTGCCAGCACCGCGGTAAGGGGCACCTACAATGAGCAGTTCTTC
cdr3_aa: CASTAVRGTYNEQFF
clone_size: .
j_call: TRBJ2-1
d_call: .
v_call: TRBV6-5

cdr3_nt: TGTGCCAGCAGGCGGGGGGATTATAGTGAGCAGTTCTTC
cdr3_aa: CASRRGDYSEQFF
clone_size: .
j_call: TRBJ2-1
d_call: TRBD2
v_call: TRBV6-5

cdr3_nt: TGTGCCAGCAGCTTGGACAGCAATTCACCCCTCCACTTT
cdr3_aa: CASSLDSNSPLHF
clone_size: .
j_call: TRBJ1-6
d_call: .
v_call: TRBV5-4

cdr3_nt: TGTGCCAGCAGCGCGGGACAGGGGGGTGAGACCCAGTACTTC
cdr3_aa: CASSAGQGGETQYF
clone_size: .
j_call: TRBJ2-5
d_call: TRBD1
v_call: TRBV7-9

cdr3_nt: TGTGCCAGTAGTATTACAGGGGTACAAGAGACCCAGTACTTC
cdr3_aa: CASSITGVQETQYF
clone_size: .
j_call: TRBJ2-5
d_call: TRBD1
v_call: TRBV19

cdr3_nt: TGTGCCAGCTCACCACGGACAGGGGTCCACAATGAGCAGTTCTTC
cdr3_aa: CASSPRTGVHNEQFF
clone_size: .
j_call: TRBJ2-1
d_call: TRBD1
v_call: TRBV18

cdr3_nt: TGCGCCAGCAGCCCGCCGGCGCAGGGCAAAAACATTCAGTACTTC
cdr3_aa: CASSPPAQGKNIQYF
clone_size: .
j_call: TRBJ2-4
d_call: .
v_call: TRBV4-1

cdr3_nt: TGCAGCGTTGACCATCCCACGCAGTATTTT
cdr3_aa: CSVDHPTQYF
clone_size: .
j_call: TRBJ2-3
d_call: .
v_call: TRBV29-1

cdr3_nt: TGCGCCAGCAGCTTCCAGGGTAGCGGGGGCTACGAGCAGTACTTC
cdr3_aa: CASSFQGSGGYEQYF
clone_size: few
j_call: TRBJ2-7
d_call: TRBD2
v_call: TRBV5-1

cdr3_nt: TGTGCCAGCAGCTCAATCGGCGGGCAAAACAATGAGCAGTTCTTC
cdr3_aa: CASSSIGGQNNEQFF
clone_size: .
j_call: TRBJ2-1
d_call: .
v_call: TRBV11-3

cdr3_nt: TGTGCCAGCCCCCCGGGGGGCAACTATGGCTACACCTTC
cdr3_aa: CASPPGGNYGYTF
clone_size: .
j_call: TRBJ1-2
d_call: .
v_call: TRBV28

cdr3_nt: TGTGCCAGCAGCCCAGCGGGGGGCGGGGGCACAGATACGCAGTATTTT
cdr3_aa: CASSPAGGGGTDTQYF
clone_size: .
j_call: TRBJ2-3
d_call: TRBD2
v_call: TRBV14

cdr3_nt: TGTGCCATCACCAGTAGCGGGGAACGGGTGTTCTTC
cdr3_aa: CAITSSGERVFF
clone_size: .
j_call: TRBJ2-1
d_call: TRBD2
v_call: TRBV10-3

cdr3_nt: TGTGCCAGCAGCTTCCCGCTAGCGGAAAACACCGGGGAGCTGTTTTTT
cdr3_aa: CASSFPLAENTGELFF
clone_size: .
j_call: TRBJ2-2
d_call: TRBD2
v_call: TRBV7-9

cdr3_nt: TGTGCCAGCTCTAAAAAATCGACAGGGACAGATACGCAGTATTTT
cdr3_aa: CASSKKSTGTDTQYF
clone_size: .
j_call: TRBJ2-3
d_call: TRBD1
v_call: TRBV18

cdr3_nt: TGTGCCAGCTCATTGGCGGGACTAGCAACCTACGAGCAGTACTTC
cdr3_aa: CASSLAGLATYEQYF
clone_size: .
j_call: TRBJ2-7
d_call: TRBD2
v_call: TRBV18

cdr3_nt: TGTGCCTGGAACCCCGGGACAGGGACCGGGGAGCTGTTTTTT
cdr3_aa: CAWNPGTGTGELFF
clone_size: .
j_call: TRBJ2-2
d_call: TRBD1
v_call: TRBV30

cdr3_nt: TGCGCCAGCAGCCGTTCGGTTAATTCACCCCTCCACTTT
cdr3_aa: CASSRSVNSPLHF
clone_size: .
j_call: TRBJ1-6
d_call: .
v_call: TRBV4-3

cdr3_nt: TGTGCCAGCAGCCGCTTTCATGTTTTACAGGATAGGGAAAACACCATATATTTT
cdr3_aa: CASSRFHVLQDRENTIYF
clone_size: once
j_call: TRBJ1-3
d_call: .
v_call: TRBV7-8

cdr3_nt: TGTGCCAGCAGCTTAGGGTTTTACGCCACCGTCGGGACTGAAGCTTTCTTT
cdr3_aa: CASSLGFYATVGTEAFF
clone_size: .
j_call: TRBJ1-1
d_call: .
v_call: TRBV7-2

cdr3_nt: TGCGCCAGCAGCCAAGATAGTCTAGCGGGGGGGCAAAATGAGCAGTTCTTC
cdr3_aa: CASSQDSLAGGQNEQFF
clone_size: .
j_call: TRBJ2-1
d_call: TRBD2
v_call: TRBV4-1

cdr3_nt: TGTGCCATCCGGAGGGGGCTGGCGAACACTGAAGCTTTCTTT
cdr3_aa: CAIRRGLANTEAFF
clone_size: .
j_call: TRBJ1-1
d_call: TRBD1
v_call: TRBV10-3